A selection of T cell receptor beta chains follows, all from one sample in a study of T cells in Graves' hyperthyroidism and ophthalmopathy. TCRdb re-called the multiplex PCR reads through MiXCR, storing one row per CDR3 protein. The table has under 350,000 distinct CDR3 sequences, 18% seen once; the top ten hold 45% to 50%. Sequencing used blood. These receptors came from a woman between 45 and 65 years old with Graves' hyperthyroidism. Each CDR3 is given with its conserved first and last residue. The D gene is left open where the match is weak. Only some rows state a clone size, as once, few, many or a class for expanded clones.

j_call | clone_size | v_call | d_call | cdr3_aa | cdr3_nt
TRBJ2-1 | many | TRBV6-1 | TRBD2 | CASCASGRVRLNEQFF | TGTGCCAGCTGCGCTAGCGGGAGGGTGAGGCTAAATGAGCAGTTCTTC
TRBJ2-3 | few | TRBV4-1 | NA | CASGGGPSSTDTQYF | TGCGCCAGCGGGGGGGGGCCCTCTAGCACAGATACGCAGTATTTT
TRBJ2-1 | many | TRBV10-2 | TRBD2 | CASSGAGGPLQRAYNEQFF | TGCGCCAGCAGTGGGGCGGGAGGGCCACTACAAAGGGCCTACAATGAGCAGTTCTTC
TRBJ1-2 | NA | TRBV19 | NA | CASSIDLPVNYGYTF | TGTGCCAGTAGTATTGACCTACCTGTTAACTATGGCTACACCTTC
TRBJ2-1 | many | TRBV5-1 | NA | CASSPTYGSGYNEQFF | TGCGCCAGCAGCCCGACTTACGGTTCAGGCTACAATGAGCAGTTCTTC
TRBJ2-5 | few | TRBV5-6 | TRBD2 | CASSLAGRLQETQYF | TGTGCCAGCAGCTTAGCGGGGCGGCTCCAAGAGACCCAGTACTTC
TRBJ2-2 | few | TRBV4-1 | TRBD2 | CASSQVKGLASTGELFF | TGCGCCAGCAGCCAAGTAAAGGGACTAGCCAGCACCGGGGAGCTGTTTTTT
TRBJ1-1 | many | TRBV7-8 | NA | CASSLATLVNTEAFF | TGTGCCAGCAGCTTAGCTACCCTAGTGAACACTGAAGCTTTCTTT
TRBJ2-7 | few | TRBV28 | NA | CASSLNIPPYEQYF | TGTGCCAGCAGTTTAAACATTCCCCCTTACGAGCAGTACTTC
TRBJ1-6 | many | TRBV10-1 | NA | CASSENPNSPLHF | TGCGCCAGCAGTGAGAACCCCAATTCACCCCTCCACTTT
TRBJ1-3 | NA | TRBV2 | NA | CASKEEGNTIYF | TGTGCCAGCAAAGAGGAGGGAAACACCATATATTTT
TRBJ1-3 | NA | TRBV6-6 | NA | CASSYPGLGNTIYF | TGTGCCAGCAGTTACCCGGGACTCGGAAACACCATATATTTT
TRBJ2-7 | many | TRBV20-1 | TRBD2 | CSARGTSVYEQYF | TGCAGTGCTAGGGGGACTAGCGTGTACGAGCAGTACTTC
TRBJ2-1 | few | TRBV7-3 | NA | CASGTAGPYNEQFF | TGTGCCAGCGGCACGGCGGGGCCCTACAATGAGCAGTTCTTC
TRBJ1-1 | NA | TRBV2 | NA | CASTFGRGSTEAFF | TGTGCCAGCACCTTCGGGAGGGGATCAACTGAAGCTTTCTTT
TRBJ2-5 | few | TRBV5-1 | TRBD2 | CASSLEASGSRRETQYF | TGCGCCAGCAGCTTGGAAGCTAGCGGGAGTCGGCGGGAGACCCAGTACTTC
TRBJ2-7 | many | TRBV5-1 | TRBD1 | CASSLVGTGPYEQYF | TGCGCCAGCAGCTTGGTTGGGACAGGGCCCTACGAGCAGTACTTC
TRBJ1-1 | many | TRBV10-2 | NA | CASSEPAQANTEAFF | TGCGCCAGCAGTGAGCCAGCCCAAGCGAACACTGAAGCTTTCTTT
TRBJ2-1 | NA | TRBV7-9 | TRBD1 | CASSFPGQNNEQFF | TGTGCCAGCAGCTTTCCGGGACAGAACAATGAGCAGTTCTTC
TRBJ1-2 | NA | TRBV10-3 | NA | CAIASGEVRRYTF | TGTGCCATTGCCTCCGGGGAGGTTCGACGCTACACCTTC
TRBJ1-1 | many | TRBV6-2/TRBV6-3 | TRBD1 | CASSPRQGNTEAFF | TGTGCCAGCAGTCCACGACAGGGCAACACTGAAGCTTTCTTT
TRBJ2-5 | few | TRBV5-1 | TRBD1 | CASSLAEGAAETQYF | TGCGCCAGCAGCTTGGCCGAGGGGGCGGCGGAGACCCAGTACTTC
TRBJ1-1 | NA | TRBV20-1 | TRBD1 | CSATWTGRGMNTEAFF | TGCAGTGCTACCTGGACAGGGAGAGGGATGAACACTGAAGCTTTCTTT
TRBJ1-2 | NA | TRBV3-1 | NA | CASSQSDDGYTF | TGTGCCAGCAGCCAATCGGACGATGGCTACACCTTC
TRBJ2-3 | few | TRBV20-1 | NA | CSARDRDSPGTDTQYF | TGCAGTGCTAGAGATCGGGACTCACCAGGAACAGATACGCAGTATTTT
TRBJ2-3 | NA | TRBV3-1 | TRBD2 | CASSQSSGGAVADTQYF | TGTGCCAGCAGCCAGTCAAGCGGGGGGGCCGTCGCAGATACGCAGTATTTT
TRBJ2-1 | NA | TRBV30 | TRBD1 | CAWSEFGTVGRNEQFF | TGTGCCTGGAGTGAATTCGGGACAGTGGGGCGCAATGAGCAGTTCTTC
TRBJ1-2 | NA | TRBV2 | NA | CASSGQSGQHGYTF | TGTGCCAGCAGTGGACAAAGCGGCCAACATGGCTACACCTTC
TRBJ2-5 | NA | TRBV20-1 | NA | CSASGGGAAQYF | TGCAGTGCTAGCGGAGGGGGCGCGGCCCAGTACTTC
TRBJ1-3 | few | TRBV7-9 | TRBD1 | CASSPPGQSSGNTIYF | TGTGCCAGCAGCCCGCCGGGACAGAGCTCTGGAAACACCATATATTTT
TRBJ2-7 | many | TRBV27 | NA | CASSLRENYEQYF | TGTGCCAGCAGTCTCAGGGAGAACTACGAGCAGTACTTC
TRBJ2-7 | many | TRBV9 | TRBD1 | CASSEGTGYYEQYF | TGTGCCAGCAGCGAAGGGACAGGGTACTACGAGCAGTACTTC
TRBJ2-3 | many | TRBV2 | NA | CASSEAGLVGTDTQYF | TGTGCCAGCAGTGAAGCGGGACTCGTCGGCACAGATACGCAGTATTTT
TRBJ2-7 | many | TRBV11-2 | NA | CASSLGSTYEQYF | TGTGCCAGCAGCTTAGGATCAACTTACGAGCAGTACTTC
TRBJ2-3 | many | TRBV28 | TRBD2 | CASSPLGTSGTTDTQYF | TGTGCCAGCAGTCCCCTAGGGACTAGCGGGACCACAGATACGCAGTATTTT
TRBJ1-5 | many | TRBV6-2/TRBV6-3 | NA | CASSYRLGRPTYNQPQHF | TGTGCCAGCAGTTACCGGTTAGGACGACCTACATACAATCAGCCCCAGCATTTT
TRBJ2-2 | NA | TRBV5-1 | TRBD1 | CASSLGPGGWNTGELFF | TGCGCCAGCAGCTTGGGTCCAGGGGGCTGGAACACCGGGGAGCTGTTTTTT
TRBJ1-4 | many | TRBV30 | TRBD1 | CAWTGTANEKLFF | TGTGCCTGGACCGGGACAGCTAATGAAAAACTGTTTTTT
TRBJ1-2 | NA | TRBV18 | TRBD1 | CASSPMTGGVGYTF | TGTGCCAGCTCACCCATGACAGGGGGCGTCGGCTACACCTTC
TRBJ1-1 | NA | TRBV5-1 | TRBD1 | CASSQGTGGTSEAFF | TGCGCCAGCAGCCAAGGGACAGGGGGTACCTCTGAAGCTTTCTTT
TRBJ1-5 | few | TRBV12-5 | NA | CASGKTPNQPQHF | TGTGCTAGTGGAAAGACACCCAATCAGCCCCAGCATTTT